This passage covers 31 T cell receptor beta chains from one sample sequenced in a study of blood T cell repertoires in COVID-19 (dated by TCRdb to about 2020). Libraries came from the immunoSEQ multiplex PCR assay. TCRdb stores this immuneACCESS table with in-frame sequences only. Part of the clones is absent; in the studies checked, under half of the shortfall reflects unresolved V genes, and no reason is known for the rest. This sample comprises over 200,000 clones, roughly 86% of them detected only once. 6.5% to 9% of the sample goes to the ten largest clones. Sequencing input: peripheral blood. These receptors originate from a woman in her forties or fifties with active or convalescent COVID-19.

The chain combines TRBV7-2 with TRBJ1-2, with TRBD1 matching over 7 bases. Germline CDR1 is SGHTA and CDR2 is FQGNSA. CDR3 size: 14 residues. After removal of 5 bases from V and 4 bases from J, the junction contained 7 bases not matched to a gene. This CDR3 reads CASSLTDRAYGYTF. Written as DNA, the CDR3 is TGTGCCAGCAGCCTAACCGACAGGGCCTATGGCTACACCTTC. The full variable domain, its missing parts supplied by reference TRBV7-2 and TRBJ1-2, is GAGVSQSPSNKVTEKGKDVELRCDPISGHTALYWYRQSLGQGLEFLIYFQGNSAPDKSGLPSDRFSAERTGGSVSTLTIQRTQQEDSAVYLCASSLTDRAYGYTFGSGTRLTVV.

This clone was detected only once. CDR3 region: CASSTATGGPSEQYF. As DNA, the CDR3 is TGTGCCAGTAGTACCGCGACAGGGGGCCCCTCCGAGCAGTACTTC. The chain is built from TRBV19 and TRBJ2-7, with TRBD1 matching 10 bases. CDR3 length: 15 amino acids. CDR1 is LNHDA and CDR2 is SQIVND in the germline V gene (reference sequence). V lost 4 bases and J lost 6; bases outside the gene matches: 9. Full variable domain (rest looked up from reference TRBV19 and TRBJ2-7): DGGITQSPKYLFRKEGQNVTLSCEQNLNHDAMYWYRQDPGQGLRLIYYSQIVNDFQKGDIAEGYSVSREKKESFPLTVTSAQKNPTAFYLCASSTATGGPSEQYFGPGTRLTVT.

CDR3: CASSMGPGTVSQETQYF. The CDR3 nucleotides are TGTGCCAGTAGTATGGGGCCGGGGACAGTCTCTCAAGAGACCCAGTACTTC. The chain joins TRBV19 to TRBJ2-5, with 7 bases identical to TRBD1. The V and J ends lost 3 bases and 2 bases, in that order; junction bases with no gene match: 12. The CDR3 runs 17 residues. Per germline, CDR1 LNHDA and CDR2 SQIVND (reference sequence).

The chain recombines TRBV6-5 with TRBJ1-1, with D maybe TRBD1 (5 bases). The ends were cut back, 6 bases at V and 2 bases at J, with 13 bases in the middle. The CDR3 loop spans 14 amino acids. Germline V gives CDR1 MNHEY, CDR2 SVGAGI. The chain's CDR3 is CASRTGGSNTEAFF. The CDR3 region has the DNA TGTGCCAGCAGGACGGGGGGGTCTAACACTGAAGCTTTCTTT.

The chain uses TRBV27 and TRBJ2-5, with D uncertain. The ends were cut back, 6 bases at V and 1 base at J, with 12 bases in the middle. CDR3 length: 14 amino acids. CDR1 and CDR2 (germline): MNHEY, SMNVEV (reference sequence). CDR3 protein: CASSPQLSQETQYF. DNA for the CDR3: TGTGCCAGCAGCCCACAGCTTAGCCAAGAGACCCAGTACTTC.

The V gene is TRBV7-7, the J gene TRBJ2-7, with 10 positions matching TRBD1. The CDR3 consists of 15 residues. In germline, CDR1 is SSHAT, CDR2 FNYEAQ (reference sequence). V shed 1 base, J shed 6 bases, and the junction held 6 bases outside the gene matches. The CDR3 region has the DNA TGTGCCAGCAGCTTAGGGGGGACAGGGGACGGCGAGCAGTACTTC. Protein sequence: CASSLGGTGDGEQYF.

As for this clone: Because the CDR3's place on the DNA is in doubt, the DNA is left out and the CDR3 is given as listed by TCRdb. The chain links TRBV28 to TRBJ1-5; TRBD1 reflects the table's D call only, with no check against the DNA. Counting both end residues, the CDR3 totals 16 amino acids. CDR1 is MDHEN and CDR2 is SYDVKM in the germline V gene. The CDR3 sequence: CASSSSTGRVNQPQHF.

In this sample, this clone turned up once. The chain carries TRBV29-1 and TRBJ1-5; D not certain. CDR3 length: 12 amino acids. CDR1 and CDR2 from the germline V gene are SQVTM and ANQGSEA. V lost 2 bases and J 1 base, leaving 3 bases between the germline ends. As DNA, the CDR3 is TGCAGCGTTGAAATAAGCAATCAGCCCCAGCATTTT. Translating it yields CSVEISNQPQHF.

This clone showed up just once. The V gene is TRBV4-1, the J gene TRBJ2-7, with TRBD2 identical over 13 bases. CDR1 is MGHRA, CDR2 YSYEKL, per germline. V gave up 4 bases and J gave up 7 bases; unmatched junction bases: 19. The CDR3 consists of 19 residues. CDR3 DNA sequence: TGCGCCAGCAGCCCATATTATCCGGGACTAGCGGGATCCCCCTCTGAGCAGTACTTC. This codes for CASSPYYPGLAGSPSEQYF.

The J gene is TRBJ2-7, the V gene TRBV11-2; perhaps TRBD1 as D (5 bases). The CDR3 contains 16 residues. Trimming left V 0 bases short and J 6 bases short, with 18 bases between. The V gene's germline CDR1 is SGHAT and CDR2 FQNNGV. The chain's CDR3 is CASSLEGQGILGEQYF. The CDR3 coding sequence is TGTGCCAGCAGCTTAGAAGGGCAGGGAATTTTGGGCGAGCAGTACTTC.

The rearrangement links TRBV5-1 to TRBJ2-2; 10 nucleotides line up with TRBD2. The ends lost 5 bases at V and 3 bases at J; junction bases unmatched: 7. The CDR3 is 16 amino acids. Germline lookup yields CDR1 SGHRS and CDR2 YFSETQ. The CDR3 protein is CASSEAGGVDTGELFF. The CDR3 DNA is TGCGCCAGCAGTGAAGCGGGAGGGGTGGACACCGGGGAGCTGTTTTTT. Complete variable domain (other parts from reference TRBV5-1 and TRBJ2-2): KAGVTQTPRYLIKTRGQQVTLSCSPISGHRSVSWYQQTPGQGLQFLFEYFSETQRNKGNFPGRFSGRQFSNSRSEMNVSTLELGDSALYLCASSEAGGVDTGELFFGEGSRLTVL.

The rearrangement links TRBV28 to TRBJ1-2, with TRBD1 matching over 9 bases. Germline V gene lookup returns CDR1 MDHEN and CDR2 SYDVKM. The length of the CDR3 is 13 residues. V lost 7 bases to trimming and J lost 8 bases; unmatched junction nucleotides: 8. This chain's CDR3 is CASTPRTGAGYTF. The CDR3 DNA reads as TGTGCCAGCACCCCCCGGACAGGGGCGGGCTACACCTTC.

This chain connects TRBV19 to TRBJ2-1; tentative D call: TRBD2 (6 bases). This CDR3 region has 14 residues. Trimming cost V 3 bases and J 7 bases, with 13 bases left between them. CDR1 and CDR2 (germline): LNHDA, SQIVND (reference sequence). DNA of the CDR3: TGTGCCAGTAGTATGGGGCTGGCGGGGAATGAGCAGTTCTTC. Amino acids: CASSMGLAGNEQFF.

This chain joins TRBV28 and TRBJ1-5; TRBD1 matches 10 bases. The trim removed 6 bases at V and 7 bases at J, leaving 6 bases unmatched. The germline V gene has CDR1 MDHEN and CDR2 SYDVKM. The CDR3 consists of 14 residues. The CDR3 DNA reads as TGTGCCAGCAGGACGGGACAGGGGAAGCAGCCCCAGCATTTT. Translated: CASRTGQGKQPQHF.

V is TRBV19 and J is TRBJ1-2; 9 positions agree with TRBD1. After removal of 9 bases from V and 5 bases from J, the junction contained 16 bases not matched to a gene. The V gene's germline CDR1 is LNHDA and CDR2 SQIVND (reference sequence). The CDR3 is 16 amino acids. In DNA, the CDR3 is TGTGCCAGCTACCTTGGGACAGGGAAATCAAGGTATGGCTACACCTTC. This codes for CASYLGTGKSRYGYTF.

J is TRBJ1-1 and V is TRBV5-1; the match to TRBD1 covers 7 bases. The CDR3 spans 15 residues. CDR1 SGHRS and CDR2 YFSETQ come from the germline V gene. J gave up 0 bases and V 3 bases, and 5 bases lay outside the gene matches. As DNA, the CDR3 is TGCGCCAGCAGCTCGAGGACAGGTCTGAACACTGAAGCTTTCTTT. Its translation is CASSSRTGLNTEAFF. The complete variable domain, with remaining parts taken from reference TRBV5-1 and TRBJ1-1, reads KAGVTQTPRYLIKTRGQQVTLSCSPISGHRSVSWYQQTPGQGLQFLFEYFSETQRNKGNFPGRFSGRQFSNSRSEMNVSTLELGDSALYLCASSSRTGLNTEAFFGQGTRLTVV.

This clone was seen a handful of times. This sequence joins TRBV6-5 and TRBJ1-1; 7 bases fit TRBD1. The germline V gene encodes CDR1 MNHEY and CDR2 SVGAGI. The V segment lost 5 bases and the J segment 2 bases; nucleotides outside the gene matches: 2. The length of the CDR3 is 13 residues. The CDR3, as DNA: TGTGCCAGCAGTCACAGGGGTAACACTGAAGCTTTCTTT. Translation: CASSHRGNTEAFF.

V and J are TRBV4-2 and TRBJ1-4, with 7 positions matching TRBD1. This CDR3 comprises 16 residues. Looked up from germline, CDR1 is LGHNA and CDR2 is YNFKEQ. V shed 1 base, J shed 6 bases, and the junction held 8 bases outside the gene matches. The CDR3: CASSQGADRVYEKLFF. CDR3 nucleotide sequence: TGTGCCAGCAGCCAAGGGGCAGACAGGGTATATGAAAAACTGTTTTTT.

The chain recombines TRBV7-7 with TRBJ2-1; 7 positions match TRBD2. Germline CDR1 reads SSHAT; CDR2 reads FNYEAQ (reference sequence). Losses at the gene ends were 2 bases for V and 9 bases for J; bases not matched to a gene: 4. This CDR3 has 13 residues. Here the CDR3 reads CASSLRGGSEQFF. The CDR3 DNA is TGTGCCAGCAGCTTAAGGGGCGGGAGTGAGCAGTTCTTC.

CDR3 in DNA: TGTGCCAGTAGTGGCCCACCGGGTCGTCGGGAGACCCAGTACTTC. Protein: CASSGPPGRRETQYF. The rearrangement links TRBV19 to TRBJ2-5; D gene uncertain. The CDR3 loop spans 15 amino acids. The ends were cut back, 5 bases at V and 5 bases at J, with 18 bases in the middle. Per the germline V gene, CDR1 is LNHDA and CDR2 is SQIVND (reference sequence).

CDR3 loop: CASSDRGINQPQHF. The CDR3 DNA is TGTGCCAGCAGTGACCGGGGGATTAATCAGCCCCAGCATTTT. V gene TRBV2 combines with J gene TRBJ1-5; a possible D gene is TRBD1 (5 bases). This CDR3 has 14 residues. Germline assignment: CDR1 SNHLY and CDR2 FYNNEI. V lost 3 bases and J 4 bases, leaving 10 bases between the germline ends.

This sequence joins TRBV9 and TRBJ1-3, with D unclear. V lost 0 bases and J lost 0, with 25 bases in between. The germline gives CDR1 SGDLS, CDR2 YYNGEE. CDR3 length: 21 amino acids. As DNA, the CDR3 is TGTGCCAGCAGCGTAGTTGGAGGCGGGCCCCTTCCCCACATCTCTGGAAACACCATATATTTT. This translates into CASSVVGGGPLPHISGNTIYF.

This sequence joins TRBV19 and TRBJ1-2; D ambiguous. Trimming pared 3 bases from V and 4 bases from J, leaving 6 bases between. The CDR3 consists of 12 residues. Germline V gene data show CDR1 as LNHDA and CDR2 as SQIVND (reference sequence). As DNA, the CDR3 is TGTGCCAGTAGTATGGTCGGCTATGGCTACACCTTC. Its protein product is CASSMVGYGYTF.

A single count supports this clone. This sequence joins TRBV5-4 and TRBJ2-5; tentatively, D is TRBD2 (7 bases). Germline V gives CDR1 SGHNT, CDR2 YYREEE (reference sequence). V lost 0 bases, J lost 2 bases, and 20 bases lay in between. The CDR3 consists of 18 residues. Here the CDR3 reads CASSLGATGGGGQETQYF. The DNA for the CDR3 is TGTGCCAGCAGCTTGGGGGCTACCGGCGGGGGCGGACAAGAGACCCAGTACTTC.

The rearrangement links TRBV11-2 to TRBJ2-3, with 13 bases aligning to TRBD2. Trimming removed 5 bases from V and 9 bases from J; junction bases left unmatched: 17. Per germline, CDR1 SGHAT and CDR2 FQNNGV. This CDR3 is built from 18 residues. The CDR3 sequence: CASSPSPGLAGSYGTQYF. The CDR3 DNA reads TGTGCCAGCAGCCCATCCCCGGGACTAGCGGGATCTTACGGGACGCAGTATTTT.

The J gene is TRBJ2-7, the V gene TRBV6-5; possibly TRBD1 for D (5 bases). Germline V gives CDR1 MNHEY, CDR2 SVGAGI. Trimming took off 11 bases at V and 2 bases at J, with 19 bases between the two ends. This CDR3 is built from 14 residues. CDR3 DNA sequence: TGTGCCTCCGTGGCAGGGCTGGGTCCCTACGAGCAGTACTTC. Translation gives CASVAGLGPYEQYF.

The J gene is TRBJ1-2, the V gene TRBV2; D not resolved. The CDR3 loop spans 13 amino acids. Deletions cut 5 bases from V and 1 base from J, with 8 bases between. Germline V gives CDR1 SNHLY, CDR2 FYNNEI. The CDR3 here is CASSIALNYGYTF. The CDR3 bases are TGTGCCAGCAGTATAGCCCTTAACTATGGCTACACCTTC.

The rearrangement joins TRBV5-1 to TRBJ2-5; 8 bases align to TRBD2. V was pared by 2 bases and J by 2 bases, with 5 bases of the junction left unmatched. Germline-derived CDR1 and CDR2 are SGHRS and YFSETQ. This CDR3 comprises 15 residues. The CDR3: CASSLTGGGQETQYF. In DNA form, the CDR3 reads TGCGCCAGCAGCTTAACGGGAGGGGGGCAAGAGACCCAGTACTTC.

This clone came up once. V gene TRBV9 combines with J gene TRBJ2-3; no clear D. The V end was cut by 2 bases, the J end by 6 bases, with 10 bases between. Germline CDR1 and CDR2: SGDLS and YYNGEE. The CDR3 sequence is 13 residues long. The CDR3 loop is CASSVGPPDTQYF. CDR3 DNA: TGTGCCAGCAGCGTTGGGCCCCCCGATACGCAGTATTTT.

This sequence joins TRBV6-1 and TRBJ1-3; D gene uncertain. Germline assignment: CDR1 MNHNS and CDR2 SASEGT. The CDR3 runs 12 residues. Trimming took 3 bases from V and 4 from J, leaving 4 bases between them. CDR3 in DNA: TGTGCCAGCAGTGACAGGGGAAACACCATATATTTT. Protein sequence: CASSDRGNTIYF.

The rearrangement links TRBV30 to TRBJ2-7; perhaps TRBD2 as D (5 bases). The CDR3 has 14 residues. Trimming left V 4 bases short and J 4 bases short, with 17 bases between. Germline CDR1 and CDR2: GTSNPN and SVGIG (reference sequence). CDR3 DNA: TGTGCCTGGACCAAACTAGGTAGACCTTACGAGCAGTACTTC. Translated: CAWTKLGRPYEQYF.